Listed here are 30 T cell receptor beta chains from one sample, sequenced in a study of OX40 agonist ivuxolimab in advanced cancers. Measured with immunoSEQ multiplex PCR; TCRdb has only the in-frame clones, and not every one. The table shows about 36,000 clones, with around 73% occurring only once. Sequencing used CD4+ or CD8+ T cells sorted from blood, obtained in a trial of the OX40 agonist ivuxolimab. The receptors come from an adult with an advanced solid tumor such as melanoma, head and neck, liver or kidney cancer.

V and J are TRBV7-9 and TRBJ1-1; no definite D call. There are 12 residues in the CDR3. Germline CDR1 SEHNR, CDR2 FQNEAQ (reference sequence). With 1 base removed from V and 7 bases from J, the gap between germline ends came to 7 bases. CDR3 sequence: CASSLGSREAFF. CDR3 sequence (DNA): TGTGCCAGCAGCTTAGGCAGCCGTGAAGCTTTCTTT.

In nucleotides, the CDR3 is TGTGCCAGCAGCCTAAGTTACTCCTACGAGCAGTACTTC. Translating gives CASSLSYSYEQYF. V gene TRBV4-2 combines with J gene TRBJ2-7; D gene uncertain. Germline values: CDR1 LGHNA, CDR2 YNFKEQ. The germline V and J ends were trimmed by 4 bases and 0 bases, with 7 bases remaining between them. CDR3 length: 13 residues.

In this sample, this clone turned up once. The chain is built from TRBV9 and TRBJ2-2; no firm D call. This CDR3 is built from 14 residues. The ends were cut back, 0 bases at V and 5 bases at J, with 8 bases in the middle. Germline CDR1 SGDLS, CDR2 YYNGEE. CDR3 sequence (DNA): TGTGCCAGCAGCGTAGATTCTGGGACCGGGGAGCTGTTTTTT. Translation: CASSVDSGTGELFF.

This clone has a single count. The chain uses TRBV10-3 and TRBJ1-2, with TRBD1 matching over 8 bases. After removal of 6 bases from V and 6 bases from J, the junction contained 9 bases not matched to a gene. The CDR3 is 14 residues long. Germline-derived CDR1 and CDR2 are ENHRY and SYGVKD. The chain's CDR3 is CAIRGLKTGDGYTF. CDR3 bases: TGTGCCATCAGAGGTCTAAAGACAGGGGATGGCTACACCTTC.

V is TRBV28 and J is TRBJ2-7, with a possible D match to TRBD1 (5 bases). Trimming removed 5 bases from V and 5 bases from J, with 19 bases in between. Germline V gene lookup returns CDR1 MDHEN and CDR2 SYDVKM. The CDR3 is 15 residues long. In DNA, the CDR3 is TGTGCCAGCAGTCCGCTCATGCAGGGAAGCCACGAGCAGTACTTC. It specifies CASSPLMQGSHEQYF. The full variable domain, rest sourced from reference TRBV28 and TRBJ2-7, is DVKVTQSSRYLVKRTGEKVFLECVQDMDHENMFWYRQDPGLGLRLIYFSYDVKMKEKGDIPEGYSVSREKKERFSLILESASTNQTSMYLCASSPLMQGSHEQYFGPGTRLTVT.

The chain joins TRBV9 to TRBJ1-1; maybe TRBD1 (6 bases). V was clipped by 4 bases and J by 7 bases, with 14 bases between them. Germline assignment: CDR1 SGDLS and CDR2 YYNGEE. This CDR3 is built from 13 residues. CDR3 sequence reads: CASSPRQAFEAFF. The CDR3 nucleotides read TGTGCCAGCAGCCCTCGACAGGCATTTGAAGCTTTCTTT.

This chain connects TRBV4-2 to TRBJ1-5, with D uncertain. The CDR3 totals 14 residues. Trimming pared 0 bases from V and 4 bases from J, leaving 7 bases between. Germline CDR1 LGHNA, CDR2 YNFKEQ. The CDR3: CASSQDSSNQPQHF. The CDR3, as DNA: TGTGCCAGCAGCCAAGACAGCTCTAATCAGCCCCAGCATTTT.

J is TRBJ2-1 and V is TRBV11-2; D is ambiguous. This CDR3 has 12 amino acids. Per germline, CDR1 SGHAT and CDR2 FQNNGV. V was trimmed by 3 bases and J by 7 bases, leaving 7 bases between them. CDR3 sequence reads: CASSFSGNEQFF. Written as DNA, the CDR3 is TGTGCCAGCAGCTTTTCTGGTAATGAGCAGTTCTTC.

This clone was seen just once. This chain links TRBV28 with TRBJ2-7; the D is unclear. Germline V gene sequence: CDR1 MDHEN, CDR2 SYDVKM. V gave up 2 bases and J gave up 1 base, with 21 bases separating them. This CDR3 region has 18 residues. The CDR3 sequence: CASSLLPARRLGSYEQYF. CDR3 DNA sequence: TGTGCCAGCAGTTTACTCCCGGCTCGTAGATTAGGTTCCTACGAGCAGTACTTC.

The chain joins TRBV6-6 to TRBJ1-5; weak D call: TRBD1 (5 bases). Per germline, CDR1 MNHNY and CDR2 SVGAGI (reference sequence). The V end was cut by 4 bases, the J end by 7 bases, with 11 bases between. This CDR3 comprises 13 residues. CDR3 nucleotides: TGTGCCAGCAGTTTGGGGCGACGGCAGCCCCAGCATTTT. Its protein product is CASSLGRRQPQHF.

CDR3 loop: CASSDLAGDQETQYF. Written as DNA, the CDR3 is TGTGCCAGCAGTGACCTAGCGGGGGACCAAGAGACCCAGTACTTC. This chain joins TRBV2 and TRBJ2-5, with TRBD2 matching over 10 bases. This CDR3 has 15 residues. The ends lost 3 bases at V and 0 bases at J; junction bases unmatched: 1. Germline V lookup: CDR1 SNHLY, CDR2 FYNNEI. Supplemented by reference TRBV2 and TRBJ2-5, the full variable domain reads EPEVTQTPSHQVTQMGQEVILRCVPISNHLYFYWYRQILGQKVEFLVSFYNNEISEKSEIFDDQFSVERPDGSNFTLKIRSTKLEDSAMYFCASSDLAGDQETQYFGPGTRLLVL.

This clone is termed medium-sized. This chain connects TRBV4-2 to TRBJ1-1; tentative D call: TRBD1 (5 bases). The CDR3 is 13 amino acids. V was clipped by 4 bases and J by 5 bases, with 11 bases between them. CDR1 and CDR2 from the germline V gene are LGHNA and YNFKEQ. CDR3 bases: TGTGCCAGCAGCCTAGTACGGGGGACTGAAGCTTTCTTT. Translated: CASSLVRGTEAFF.

This chain joins TRBV28 and TRBJ2-1; maybe TRBD1 (7 bases). V lost 4 bases and J 8 bases, leaving 24 bases between the germline ends. The CDR3 has 17 residues. Germline loops: CDR1 MDHEN, CDR2 SYDVKM. CDR3 sequence reads: CASSSIIYRGRGDEQFF. CDR3 DNA: TGTGCCAGCAGTTCAATAATCTACAGGGGTAGGGGGGATGAGCAGTTCTTC. Filled out from reference TRBV28 and TRBJ2-1, the complete variable domain reads DVKVTQSSRYLVKRTGEKVFLECVQDMDHENMFWYRQDPGLGLRLIYFSYDVKMKEKGDIPEGYSVSREKKERFSLILESASTNQTSMYLCASSSIIYRGRGDEQFFGPGTRLTVL.

This rearrangement joins TRBV7-2 to TRBJ2-7; D not resolved. V was cut by 0 bases and J by 3 bases, with 12 bases left in between. The germline V gene encodes CDR1 SGHTA and CDR2 FQGNSA. This CDR3 region has 15 residues. CDR3 DNA sequence: TGTGCCAGCAGCTTAGCGGGCCAGTTTCACTACGAGCAGTACTTC. This sequence encodes CASSLAGQFHYEQYF.

This rearrangement joins TRBV6-6 to TRBJ2-7; 8 nucleotides match TRBD1. The CDR3 spans 14 residues. CDR1 MNHNY and CDR2 SVGAGI come from the germline V gene (reference sequence). V dropped 7 bases and J dropped 3; count of bases not matched to a gene: 8. The chain's CDR3 is CASNGQGWVYEQYF. The DNA for the CDR3 is TGTGCCAGCAACGGACAGGGATGGGTCTACGAGCAGTACTTC.

The gene calls are TRBV27 and TRBJ2-2; D ambiguous. This CDR3 comprises 16 residues. Looked up from germline, CDR1 is MNHEY and CDR2 is SMNVEV (reference sequence). V dropped 5 bases and J dropped 5 bases, with 18 bases sitting between them. CDR3 nucleotides: TGTGCCAGCAGTCAGCTGACCACCGGCCCTACCGGGGAGCTGTTTTTT. Translation gives CASSQLTTGPTGELFF.

This clone was counted between two and nine times. The chain uses TRBV5-4 and TRBJ2-7, with TRBD1 matching 7 bases. CDR3 size: 14 residues. Germline assignment: CDR1 SGHNT and CDR2 YYREEE (reference sequence). Trimming took 4 bases from V and 3 from J; bases not matched to a gene: 7. CDR3 region: CASSNRGDFYEQYF. The CDR3 DNA reads as TGTGCCAGCAGCAACAGGGGTGATTTCTACGAGCAGTACTTC.

This sequence joins TRBV28 and TRBJ1-1, with D maybe TRBD1 (6 bases). Trimming pared 2 bases from V and 6 bases from J, leaving 10 bases between. In germline, CDR1 is MDHEN, CDR2 SYDVKM. This CDR3 contains 13 residues. The CDR3 region has the DNA TGTGCCAGCAGTTTAGGGGGGGGCTCTGAAGCTTTCTTT. Its protein product is CASSLGGGSEAFF. Supplemented by reference TRBV28 and TRBJ1-1, the full variable domain reads DVKVTQSSRYLVKRTGEKVFLECVQDMDHENMFWYRQDPGLGLRLIYFSYDVKMKEKGDIPEGYSVSREKKERFSLILESASTNQTSMYLCASSLGGGSEAFFGQGTRLTVV.

The chain has TRBV28 and TRBJ1-1; a weak D match, TRBD1 (5 bases). The germline CDR1 and CDR2 sequences are MDHEN and SYDVKM. The CDR3 covers 13 residues. The V end was cut by 6 bases, the J end by 1 base, with 9 bases between. In DNA form, the CDR3 reads TGTGCCAGCAGCCACGACAGGAACACTGAAGCTTTCTTT. Protein sequence: CASSHDRNTEAFF.

This clone was counted a few times. In DNA, the CDR3 is TGTGCCACCAGCCCGACCGGGGGGACCCAGGATACGCAGTATTTT. It codes for CATSPTGGTQDTQYF. This chain joins TRBV15 and TRBJ2-3; 7 bases fit TRBD2. This CDR3 contains 15 residues. The J segment lost 6 bases and the V segment lost 5 bases, leaving 11 bases of the junction unmatched. Germline V CDR1 and CDR2: LNHNV, YYDKDF (reference sequence).

The chain is built from TRBV4-1 and TRBJ2-3; possibly TRBD2 for D (5 bases). With 0 bases removed from V and 11 bases from J, the gap between germline ends came to 15 bases. CDR1 and CDR2 (germline): MGHRA, YSYEKL. The CDR3 is 14 residues long. Written as DNA, the CDR3 is TGCGCCAGCAGCCAAGATTTGGGCACGGGAATGCAGTATTTT. It translates to CASSQDLGTGMQYF.

The chain combines TRBV6-1 with TRBJ2-7; 7 bases fit TRBD1. V lost 7 bases to trimming and J lost 0 bases; unmatched junction nucleotides: 6. The CDR3 is made up of 14 amino acids. The germline V gene encodes CDR1 MNHNS and CDR2 SASEGT. CDR3 nucleotides: TGTGCCAGCACTCACAGGGGCAGCTCCTACGAGCAGTACTTC. Its translation is CASTHRGSSYEQYF.

V is TRBV27 and J is TRBJ2-7, with D possibly TRBD1 on 6 matching bases. V was pared by 5 bases and J by 4 bases, with 15 bases between. The CDR3 loop spans 14 amino acids. Germline CDR1 and CDR2: MNHEY and SMNVEV (reference sequence). As DNA, the CDR3 is TGTGCCAGCAGTCTTGTGGACAGCGGTTACGAGCAGTACTTC. Protein product: CASSLVDSGYEQYF.

The chain is built from TRBV29-1 and TRBJ2-7, with 8 bases fitting TRBD2. The germline CDR1 and CDR2 sequences are SQVTM and ANQGSEA. There are 16 residues in the CDR3. J lost 1 base, V lost 0 bases, and 8 bases had no gene match. As DNA, the CDR3 is TGCAGCGTTGAAGATCCGGGGCGGGGGGATTCCTACGAGCAGTACTTC. Amino acid sequence: CSVEDPGRGDSYEQYF.

This clone appeared a single time. The chain has TRBV11-2 and TRBJ2-7; 8 bases match TRBD2. The CDR3 has 16 residues. Germline CDR1 is SGHAT and CDR2 is FQNNGV. V trimming: 1 base; J trimming: 1 base; junction bases outside the gene matches: 6. In DNA, the CDR3 is TGTGCCAGCAGCTTAGCGTCGGGACTAGTATCCTACGAGCAGTACTTC. Protein product: CASSLASGLVSYEQYF.

V is TRBV7-9 and J is TRBJ1-1; D is possibly TRBD1 (6 bases). Germline values: CDR1 SEHNR, CDR2 FQNEAQ (reference sequence). Trimming cost V 4 bases and J 4 bases, with 16 bases left between them. The length of the CDR3 is 15 residues. The CDR3: CASSSYREGGTEAFF. As DNA, the CDR3 is TGTGCCAGCAGCTCCTATAGGGAAGGGGGCACTGAAGCTTTCTTT. Supplemented by reference TRBV7-9 and TRBJ1-1, the full variable domain reads DTGVSQNPRHKITKRGQNVTFRCDPISEHNRLYWYRQTLGQGPEFLTYFQNEAQLEKSRLLSDRFSAERPKGSFSTLEIQRTEQGDSAMYLCASSSYREGGTEAFFGQGTRLTVV.

The genes are TRBV14 and TRBJ2-3; a weak D match, TRBD1 (5 bases). The germline V gene has CDR1 SGHDN and CDR2 FVKESK. V lost 1 base and J lost 10, with 12 bases in between. There are 13 residues in the CDR3. CDR3 region: CASSQGQTTPQYF. The CDR3 DNA reads as TGTGCCAGCAGCCAAGGACAGACGACACCGCAGTATTTT.

The V and J genes are TRBV7-9 and TRBJ1-2, with TRBD1 identical over 8 bases. Germline loops: CDR1 SEHNR, CDR2 FQNEAQ (reference sequence). V dropped 1 base and J dropped 0; count of bases not matched to a gene: 7. The CDR3 extends over 17 amino acids. In DNA form, the CDR3 reads TGTGCCAGCAGCTTAGTCGTAGGACAGGGTACTAACTATGGCTACACCTTC. The encoded protein is CASSLVVGQGTNYGYTF.

The V call is TRBV19, the J call TRBJ1-2; TRBD1 might be the D (5 bases). This CDR3 has 13 amino acids. V was trimmed by 3 bases and J by 8 bases, leaving 13 bases between them. Germline CDR1 is LNHDA and CDR2 is SQIVND (reference sequence). Written as DNA, the CDR3 is TGTGCCAGTAGTATTCTGCCAGGGTACGGCTACACCTTC. It specifies CASSILPGYGYTF.

This clone showed up just a few times. The rearrangement links TRBV29-1 to TRBJ1-2; D is unclear. Germline V gives CDR1 SQVTM, CDR2 ANQGSEA. This CDR3 contains 12 residues. Trimming removed 0 bases at V and 2 bases at J, with 4 bases between. The CDR3 region is CSVEDHNYGYTF. The CDR3 nucleotides read TGCAGCGTTGAAGATCACAACTATGGCTACACCTTC.